What follows are 18 T cell receptor beta chains derived from one specimen sequenced in a study of T-cell reconstitution after alpha-beta-depleted transplantation in children. TCRbeta library construction was performed incorporating unique molecular identifiers. MiXCR, applied by TCRdb to the PCR reads, yields one record per CDR3 protein. The repertoire holds almost 500,000 distinct CDR3 sequences, with over 9.5% as singletons. Material: PBMCs, obtained before TCRalphabeta/CD19-depleted stem cell transplant. These receptors came from a child aged 2 to 9 with inherited bone marrow failure, due to receive a stem cell transplant.

This clonotype was seen ten or more times. This chain links TRBV29-1 with TRBJ1-1; D is ambiguous. V shed 4 bases and J shed 5 bases, with 17 bases lying between them. The CDR3 consists of 14 residues. Germline V gene sequence: CDR1 SQVTM, CDR2 ANQGSEA. The CDR3 DNA reads as TGCAGCGTTGTCTCTGACGGGTCGGGGACTGAAGCTTTCTTT. Residues: CSVVSDGSGTEAFF.

This clonotype was recorded at least ten times. V and J are TRBV12-3 or TRBV12-4 and TRBJ2-1; possible D gene TRBD1, 6 bases. The V end was cut by 3 bases, the J end by 3 bases, with 12 bases between. The CDR3 consists of 15 residues. The CDR3 reads CASSFGAGDYNEQFF. The CDR3 nucleotides are TGTGCCAGCAGTTTCGGGGCAGGGGACTACAATGAGCAGTTCTTC.

In its sample, this clonotype was seen many times. The rearrangement links TRBV19 to TRBJ2-2; no clear D. Germline V gives CDR1 LNHDA, CDR2 SQIVND (reference sequence). This CDR3 contains 13 residues. With 3 bases removed from V and 5 bases from J, the gap between germline ends came to 7 bases. CDR3 bases: TGTGCCAGTAGTATCAAGACGACCGGGGAGCTGTTTTTT. Its translation: CASSIKTTGELFF.

The V and J genes are TRBV3-1 and TRBJ2-3; no clear D. Germline V gene lookup returns CDR1 LGHDT and CDR2 YNNKEL (reference sequence). The V end lost 5 bases, the J end lost 1 base, and 16 bases lay between the germline ends. This CDR3 has 16 residues. The CDR3, as DNA: TGTGCCAGCAGCGCCTCCGTGGACGCGGGCACAGATACGCAGTATTTT. Encoded protein: CASSASVDAGTDTQYF.

The chain is built from TRBV29-1 and TRBJ2-3, with 7 positions matching TRBD2. Germline V gives CDR1 SQVTM, CDR2 ANQGSEA. The junction had 8 bases not matched to a gene; V was cut back by 4 bases and J by 7 bases. The CDR3 loop spans 13 amino acids. CDR3: CSVVAGDGNTQYF. CDR3 in DNA: TGCAGCGTTGTGGCGGGAGATGGAAATACGCAGTATTTT.

This clonotype was seen ten or more times. The rearrangement links TRBV29-1 to TRBJ2-5, with no clear D. In germline, CDR1 is SQVTM, CDR2 ANQGSEA. Trimming cost V 4 bases and J 4 bases, with 10 bases left between them. This CDR3 comprises 12 residues. The CDR3 loop reads CSVAARRETQYF. CDR3 sequence (DNA): TGCAGCGTTGCAGCCAGGCGAGAGACCCAGTACTTC.

This clonotype came up many times. V usage is TRBV27 and J usage is TRBJ1-2; TRBD1 aligns across 7 bases. The junction had 10 bases not matched to a gene; V was cut back by 4 bases and J by 8 bases. This CDR3 is built from 14 residues. Germline V gene data show CDR1 as MNHEY and CDR2 as SMNVEV (reference sequence). The CDR3 DNA follows: TGTGCCAGCAGTTCTGGGACAGCAAGTTCGGGCTACACCTTC. Translating gives CASSSGTASSGYTF.

Remarks on this clonotype: As the CDR3 is not closed by the conserved phenylalanine or tryptophan, this likely results from a read error. The chain is built from TRBV20-1 and TRBJ2-7; TRBD2 agrees at 11 bases. Germline V gives CDR1 DFQATT, CDR2 SNEGSKA (reference sequence). The CDR3 extends over 16 amino acids. In DNA, the CDR3 is TGCTGTGCTAGAGATTGGGGACTAGCGGTCACCTACGAGCAGTACTCC. The encoded protein is CCARDWGLAVTYEQYS.

This clonotype was counted many times. The chain couples TRBV5-1 to TRBJ2-2; D uncertain. CDR1 and CDR2 (germline): SGHRS, YFSETQ. V lost 3 bases to trimming and J lost 3 bases, with 18 bases between them. This CDR3 spans 17 amino acids. CDR3 sequence reads: CASSSTAKWSYTGELFF. The CDR3 DNA sequence: TGCGCCAGCAGCTCGACGGCAAAATGGTCCTACACCGGGGAGCTGTTTTTT.

This chain connects TRBV5-4 to TRBJ2-1; D unclear. CDR1 is SGHNT and CDR2 is YYREEE in the germline V gene (reference sequence). V was shortened by 7 bases and J by 9 bases, with 20 bases between the two germline ends. The CDR3 consists of 14 residues. For the CDR3, the DNA is TGTGCCAGCGATGCGGCCACAACTCCCGGTGAGCAGTTCTTC. Amino acid sequence: CASDAATTPGEQFF.

This clonotype appeared many times. The chain is built from TRBV29-1 and TRBJ2-6; TRBD2 matches 7 bases. This CDR3 comprises 13 residues. The germline V gene has CDR1 SQVTM and CDR2 ANQGSEA. V gave up 5 bases and J gave up 2 bases; unmatched junction bases: 0. The CDR3 loop reads CSVREAGANVLTF. CDR3 DNA sequence: TGCAGCGTTCGGGAGGCTGGGGCCAACGTCCTGACTTTC.

This clonotype was detected ten times or more. This rearrangement joins TRBV29-1 to TRBJ2-3; TRBD1 matches 7 bases. The germline CDR1 and CDR2 sequences are SQVTM and ANQGSEA. The CDR3 has 13 residues. The J segment lost 2 bases and the V segment lost 6 bases, leaving 5 bases of the junction unmatched. CDR3 in DNA: TGCAGCGTCCGGGACAGCAACACAGATACGCAGTATTTT. Encoded protein: CSVRDSNTDTQYF.

This chain joins TRBV7-8 and TRBJ2-4; TRBD2 matches at 8 bases. Germline V gene data show CDR1 as SGHVS and CDR2 as FQNEAQ. Losses at the gene ends were 5 bases for V and 1 base for J; bases not matched to a gene: 13. The CDR3 extends over 18 amino acids. The CDR3 coding sequence is TGTGCCAGCAGCCCCCGGGGGGGGGCCCCTGGGGCCAAAAACATTCAGTACTTC. It translates to CASSPRGGAPGAKNIQYF.

This clonotype has more than one count but fewer than ten. The chain couples TRBV30 to TRBJ1-2, with D unclear. Trimming shortened V by 3 bases and J by 6 bases, and 11 bases separated the two germline ends. Germline lookup yields CDR1 GTSNPN and CDR2 SVGIG (reference sequence). The CDR3 consists of 12 residues. CDR3 nucleotides: TGTGCCTGGAGCCGGAACAATAATGGCTACACCTTC. Translating gives CAWSRNNNGYTF.

Turning to this clonotype: With a much larger clone just one base away, this may be a read error. J is TRBJ2-5 and V is TRBV15; TRBD2 matches at 11 bases. The CDR3 loop spans 16 amino acids. V shed 7 bases and J 6 bases; nucleotides not matched to a gene: 13. Germline CDR1 and CDR2: LNHNV and YYDKDF (reference sequence). The chain's CDR3 is CATNSSPLAGGQTQYF. CDR3 DNA sequence: TGTGCCACCAACAGTTCCCCTCTAGCGGGAGGTCAGACCCAGTACTTC.

This clonotype was observed many times. V and J are TRBV20-1 and TRBJ1-5; unclear D gene. The CDR3 is 15 amino acids. The germline V and J ends were trimmed by 2 bases and 3 bases, with 14 bases remaining between them. Germline V gene sequence: CDR1 DFQATT, CDR2 SNEGSKA (reference sequence). The CDR3 DNA is TGCAGTGCTAGACCCATTGGCCATTCCAATCAGCCCCAGCATTTT. Protein sequence: CSARPIGHSNQPQHF.

This clonotype has at least ten counts. V gene TRBV7-2 combines with J gene TRBJ1-2; D might be TRBD1 (5 bases). V lost 7 bases to trimming and J lost 3 bases, with 12 bases between them. Germline lookup yields CDR1 SGHTA and CDR2 FQGNSA. This CDR3 is 13 amino acids long. The CDR3 spells CASTLRQYYGYTF. CDR3 nucleotide sequence: TGTGCCAGCACCCTGAGACAGTACTATGGCTACACCTTC.

This clonotype has a count of ten or more. This chain connects TRBV12-3 or TRBV12-4 to TRBJ2-2, with 8 bases that match TRBD2. The V segment lost 6 bases and the J segment 7 bases; nucleotides outside the gene matches: 10. This CDR3 contains 15 residues. The CDR3, as DNA: TGTGCCAGCAGCTTCGGACTAGCAGGTTACGGGGAGCTGTTTTTT. Translated, it gives CASSFGLAGYGELFF.